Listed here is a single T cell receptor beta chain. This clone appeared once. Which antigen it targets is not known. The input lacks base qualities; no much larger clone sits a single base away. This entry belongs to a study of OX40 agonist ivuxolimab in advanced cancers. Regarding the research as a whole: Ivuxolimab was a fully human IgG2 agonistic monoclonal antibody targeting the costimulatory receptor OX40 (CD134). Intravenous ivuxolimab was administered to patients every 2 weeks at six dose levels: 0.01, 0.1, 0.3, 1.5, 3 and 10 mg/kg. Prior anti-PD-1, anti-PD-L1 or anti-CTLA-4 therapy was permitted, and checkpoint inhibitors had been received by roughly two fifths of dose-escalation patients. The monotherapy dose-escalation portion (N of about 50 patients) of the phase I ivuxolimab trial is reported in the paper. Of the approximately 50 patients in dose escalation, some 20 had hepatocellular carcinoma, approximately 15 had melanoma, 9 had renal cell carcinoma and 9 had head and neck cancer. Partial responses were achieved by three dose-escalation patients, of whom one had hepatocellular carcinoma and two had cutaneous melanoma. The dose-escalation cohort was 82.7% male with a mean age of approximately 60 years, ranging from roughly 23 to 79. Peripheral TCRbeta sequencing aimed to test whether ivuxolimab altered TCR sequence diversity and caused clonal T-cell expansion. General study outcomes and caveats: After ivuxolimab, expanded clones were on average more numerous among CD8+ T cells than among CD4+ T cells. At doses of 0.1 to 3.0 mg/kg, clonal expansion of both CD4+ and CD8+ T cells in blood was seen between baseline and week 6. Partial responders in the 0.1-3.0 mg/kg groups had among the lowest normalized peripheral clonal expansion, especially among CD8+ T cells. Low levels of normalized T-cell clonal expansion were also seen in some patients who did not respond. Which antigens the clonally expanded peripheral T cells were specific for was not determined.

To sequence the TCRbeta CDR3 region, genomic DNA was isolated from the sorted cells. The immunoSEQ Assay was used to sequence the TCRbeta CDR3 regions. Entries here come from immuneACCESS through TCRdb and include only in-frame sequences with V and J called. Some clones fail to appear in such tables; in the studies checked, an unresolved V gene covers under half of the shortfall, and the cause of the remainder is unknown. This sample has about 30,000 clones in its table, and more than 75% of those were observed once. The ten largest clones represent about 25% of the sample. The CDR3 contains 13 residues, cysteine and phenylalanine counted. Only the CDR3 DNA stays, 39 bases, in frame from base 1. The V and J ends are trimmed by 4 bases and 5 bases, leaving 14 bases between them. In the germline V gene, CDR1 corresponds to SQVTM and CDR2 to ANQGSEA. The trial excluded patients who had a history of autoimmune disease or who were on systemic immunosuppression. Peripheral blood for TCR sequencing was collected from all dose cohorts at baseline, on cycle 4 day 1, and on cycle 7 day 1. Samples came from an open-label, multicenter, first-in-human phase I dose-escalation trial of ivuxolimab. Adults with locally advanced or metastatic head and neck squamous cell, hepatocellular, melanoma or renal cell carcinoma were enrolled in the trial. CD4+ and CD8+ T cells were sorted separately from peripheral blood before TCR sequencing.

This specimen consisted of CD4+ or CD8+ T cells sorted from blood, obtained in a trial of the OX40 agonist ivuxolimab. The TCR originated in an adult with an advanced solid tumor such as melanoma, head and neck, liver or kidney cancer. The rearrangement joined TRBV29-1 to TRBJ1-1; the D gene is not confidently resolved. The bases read TGCAGCGTTGGAGCACCATATCGGACTGAAGCTTTCTTT. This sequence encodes CSVGAPYRTEAFF.